These T cell receptor beta chains were read from a single sample in a study of blood T cell repertoires in COVID-19. Sequenced by immunoSEQ multiplex PCR; TCRdb stores in-frame clones only, minus some. The table shows 250,000 to 300,000 clones, with around 89% occurring only once. Sequencing input: peripheral blood. Receptor source: a woman in her thirties who had recovered from COVID-19. The CDR3 runs from the conserved cysteine through the conserved F or W. Fields, in order: CDR3 protein, CDR3 DNA, J gene, D gene, clone size, V gene. The D gene is left open where the match is weak. For some rows the clone size is stated as once, few or many, or as a class when expanded; others skip it.

CASSLGGALEEQYF,TGTGCCAGCAGTTTGGGAGGGGCGCTGGAGGAGCAGTACTTC,TRBJ2-7,TRBD2,NA,TRBV7-2
CASSEYFQGGGELFF,TGTGCCAGCAGTGAATACTTCCAGGGGGGCGGGGAGCTGTTTTTT,TRBJ2-2,NA,few,TRBV25-1
CASMDRVQETQYF,TGTGCCAGTATGGACAGGGTCCAAGAGACCCAGTACTTC,TRBJ2-5,TRBD1,NA,TRBV19
CASSLRETGGNTGELFF,TGTGCCAGCAGCTTAAGGGAGACAGGGGGGAACACCGGGGAGCTGTTTTTT,TRBJ2-2,TRBD1,NA,TRBV7-8
CASSLGPGEVDGYTF,TGTGCCAGCAGCTTAGGGCCAGGGGAAGTGGATGGCTACACCTTC,TRBJ1-2,NA,once,TRBV7-2
CSGVDRLNYGYTF,TGCAGCGGCGTGGACAGGTTAAACTATGGCTACACCTTC,TRBJ1-2,TRBD1,NA,TRBV29-1
CASSFLSGGSTDTQYF,TGTGCCAGCAGCTTCCTCAGCGGGGGCAGCACAGATACGCAGTATTTT,TRBJ2-3,TRBD2,NA,TRBV7-3
CASSYQGARAYTF,TGTGCCAGCAGCTACCAGGGGGCGCGTGCCTACACCTTC,TRBJ1-2,TRBD1,NA,TRBV12-3/TRBV12-4
CASRPGPTEAFF,TGTGCCAGCAGGCCAGGGCCCACTGAAGCTTTCTTT,TRBJ1-1,NA,NA,TRBV12-3/TRBV12-4
CASSFTGGPNYGYTF,TGTGCCAGCAGTTTTACGGGAGGGCCTAACTATGGCTACACCTTC,TRBJ1-2,NA,NA,TRBV28
CASSFDRGYEQYF,TGTGCCAGCAGTTTCGACAGGGGCTACGAGCAGTACTTC,TRBJ2-7,TRBD1,NA,TRBV12-3/TRBV12-4
CASSPGTGGMATGELFF,TGCGCCAGCAGCCCTGGGACAGGGGGAATGGCCACCGGGGAGCTGTTTTTT,TRBJ2-2,TRBD1,NA,TRBV5-1
CASSLVGDRAYGYTF,TGTGCCAGCAGCTTAGTAGGGGACAGGGCCTATGGCTACACCTTC,TRBJ1-2,TRBD1,NA,TRBV7-8
CSVGSRRAEQYF,TGCAGCGTTGGGTCGCGCCGAGCCGAGCAGTACTTC,TRBJ2-7,NA,NA,TRBV29-1
CASSPDRGYGYTF,TGCGCCAGCAGCCCCGACAGGGGATATGGCTACACCTTC,TRBJ1-2,TRBD1,NA,TRBV5-1
CASSYAGSPIGNTIYF,TGTGCCAGCAGTTACGCGGGGTCGCCGATTGGAAACACCATATATTTT,TRBJ1-3,NA,NA,TRBV6-5
CASSSVGGYGYTF,TGTGCCAGCAGCTCGGTGGGGGGCTATGGCTACACCTTC,TRBJ1-2,NA,NA,TRBV5-6
CASSPEDRGTISNQPQHF,TGTGCCAGCAGCCCCGAGGACAGGGGGACCATTAGCAATCAGCCCCAGCATTTT,TRBJ1-5,TRBD1,NA,TRBV28
CATSRGLAGGIYEQYF,TGTGCCACCAGCAGAGGACTAGCGGGGGGAATCTACGAGCAGTACTTC,TRBJ2-7,TRBD2,NA,TRBV15
CASSQSAGGPYEQYF,TGTGCCAGCAGCCAGTCAGCGGGGGGGCCATACGAGCAGTACTTC,TRBJ2-7,TRBD2,NA,TRBV7-3
CASSQLGLADNEQFF,TGTGCCAGCAGCCAATTGGGACTAGCAGACAATGAGCAGTTCTTC,TRBJ2-1,TRBD2,NA,TRBV4-2
CASMGFRIGTGASSYNEQFF,TGTGCCAGTATGGGTTTTAGAATAGGGACAGGTGCTTCTTCCTACAATGAGCAGTTCTTC,TRBJ2-1,TRBD1,once,TRBV19
CASSLHRDPHQPQHF,TGTGCCAGCAGCTTACACAGGGACCCTCATCAGCCCCAGCATTTT,TRBJ1-5,NA,NA,TRBV7-3
CASSQASRDSDYGYTF,TGTGCCAGCAGCCAAGCGAGCAGGGACTCTGACTATGGCTACACCTTC,TRBJ1-2,NA,NA,TRBV4-2
CASSRDRDRGYEQYF,TGTGCCAGCAGCCGTGACCGGGACAGGGGCTACGAGCAGTACTTC,TRBJ2-7,TRBD1,NA,TRBV7-2
CASSLSGGAIYGYTF,TGTGCCAGCAGTTTATCGGGGGGCGCGATCTATGGCTACACCTTC,TRBJ1-2,NA,NA,TRBV28
CASSYPGHYSYEQYF,TGTGCCAGCAGTTACCCTGGACATTACTCCTACGAGCAGTACTTC,TRBJ2-7,NA,once,TRBV6-2/TRBV6-3
CASSVDQGYYGYTF,TGTGCCAGCAGTGTAGATCAGGGGTACTATGGCTACACCTTC,TRBJ1-2,NA,once,TRBV2
CASRQGNIGYTF,TGTGCCAGCAGACAGGGAAACATTGGCTACACCTTC,TRBJ1-2,NA,NA,TRBV5-4
CASTQGVGVVSPLHF,TGTGCCAGCACCCAAGGGGTAGGGGTCGTTTCACCCCTCCACTTT,TRBJ1-6,NA,NA,TRBV6-6
CASQGESKNIQYF,TGTGCAAGTCAGGGAGAATCCAAAAACATTCAGTACTTC,TRBJ2-4,NA,NA,TRBV12-2
CIAFVGDRGGYTF,TGCATCGCCTTTGTCGGGGACAGGGGAGGCTACACCTTC,TRBJ1-2,TRBD1,NA,TRBV29-1
CASSYSMQGQAFF,TGTGCCAGCAGTTACTCTATGCAGGGTCAAGCTTTCTTT,TRBJ1-1,NA,NA,TRBV6-2/TRBV6-3
CATSREAGNEKLFF,TGTGCCACCAGCAGAGAGGCAGGGAATGAAAAACTGTTTTTT,TRBJ1-4,NA,NA,TRBV15
CASSPPGGPHNEQFF,TGTGCCAGCTCACCACCGGGGGGGCCACACAATGAGCAGTTCTTC,TRBJ2-1,NA,once,TRBV18
CASSAGTGPGYTF,TGCGCCAGCAGCGCGGGGACAGGGCCTGGCTACACCTTC,TRBJ1-2,TRBD1,NA,TRBV5-1
CASSVESTFTDTQYF,TGTGCCAGCAGCGTAGAGTCAACTTTCACAGATACGCAGTATTTT,TRBJ2-3,NA,once,TRBV9
CASSTSPGQPHSPLHF,TGTGCCAGCAGCACAAGCCCGGGACAGCCTCATTCACCCCTCCACTTT,TRBJ1-6,TRBD1,NA,TRBV4-2
CASSYTGQANTEAFF,TGTGCCAGCAGTTACACCGGACAGGCGAACACTGAAGCTTTCTTT,TRBJ1-1,TRBD1,NA,TRBV6-6
CASSQDRGNEKLFF,TGTGCCAGCAGCCAGGACAGGGGTAATGAAAAACTGTTTTTT,TRBJ1-4,TRBD1,NA,TRBV6-5
CASSIDLPRTDTQYF,TGTGCCAGCAGCATTGACCTCCCGAGGACAGATACGCAGTATTTT,TRBJ2-3,NA,NA,TRBV7-2
CASSRGVPSAIYEQYF,TGTGCCAGCAGCCGGGGGGTTCCCTCGGCTATCTACGAGCAGTACTTC,TRBJ2-7,TRBD2,once,TRBV5-5
CASSLWADTGELFF,TGTGCCAGCAGCTTATGGGCAGACACCGGGGAGCTGTTTTTT,TRBJ2-2,NA,NA,TRBV7-9
CASRKWAGGSTDTQYF,TGTGCCAGCAGAAAATGGGCGGGGGGTAGCACAGATACGCAGTATTTT,TRBJ2-3,TRBD2,NA,TRBV27
CASRTPGQGPNKQYF,TGTGCCAGCAGGACTCCGGGACAGGGCCCCAATAAGCAGTACTTC,TRBJ2-7,TRBD1,NA,TRBV7-2
CASSLVGLGLNEQYF,TGTGCCAGCAGTTTAGTGGGACTAGGTCTTAACGAGCAGTACTTC,TRBJ2-7,TRBD2,NA,TRBV28
CASSPSPGGRAYEQYF,TGCGCCAGCAGCCCTTCCCCGGGGGGCAGGGCCTACGAGCAGTACTTC,TRBJ2-7,NA,once,TRBV5-1
CASSLGLGQGWDTQYF,TGTGCCAGCAGCTTAGGATTGGGACAGGGGTGGGATACGCAGTATTTT,TRBJ2-3,TRBD1,NA,TRBV11-1
CASSLQRGVNTEAFF,TGTGCCAGCAGCCTCCAACGGGGGGTCAACACTGAAGCTTTCTTT,TRBJ1-1,NA,NA,TRBV9
CASSIRGQGALNYGYTF,TGTGCCAGCAGTATTAGGGGACAGGGGGCGCTTAACTATGGCTACACCTTC,TRBJ1-2,TRBD1,NA,TRBV27
CASTPVGGAATDTQYF,TGTGCCAGCACCCCGGTGGGTGGGGCGGCCACAGATACGCAGTATTTT,TRBJ2-3,NA,NA,TRBV28
CASNYRVLGIQYF,TGTGCCAGCAATTACAGGGTACTTGGCATTCAGTACTTC,TRBJ2-4,NA,NA,TRBV6-1
CASSYRNTEAFF,TGTGCCAGCAGCTACCGAAATACAGAAGCTTTCTTT,TRBJ1-1,NA,NA,TRBV3-1/TRBV3-2
CASPFGQEAGYTF,TGTGCCAGCCCTTTCGGACAGGAGGCTGGCTACACCTTC,TRBJ1-2,TRBD1,NA,TRBV19
CASSQGVSYEQYF,TGCGCCAGCAGCCAAGGCGTGAGCTACGAGCAGTACTTC,TRBJ2-7,NA,NA,TRBV4-3